This T cell receptor (beta chain) emerged from a study of cytomegalovirus exposure and HLA in healthy donors. About the study: Some 80 million unique TCR sequences came from HLA-typed donors in an early release. There were 350 to 400 genotyped donors. Of these, 81% fell in the genetic ancestry cluster associated with self-reported Caucasian donors.

As for this clone: No antigen is known for it.

Overall study findings and caveats: The number of N-insertions in an Asian-associated ancestry cluster was reportedly below the roughly 670-donor mean in a later analysis.

PCR amplification relied on 60 Vbeta primers (plus 13 Jbeta primers). The data were produced by immunoSEQ multiplex PCR, yet TCRdb's version contains in-frame clones alone and is incomplete. Its clone listing holds about 140,000 clones. In germline, CDR1 is GTSNPN, CDR2 SVGIG (reference sequence). With 0 bases removed from V and 1 base from J, the gap between germline ends came to 10 bases. The CDR3 totals 15 residues. The V and J genes are TRBV30 and TRBJ1-5, with D tentatively TRBD1 (6 bases). The TCR comes from a woman under 30 in good health and CMV-seronegative. The sequenced sample was PBMCs. The CDR3 DNA follows: TGTGCCTGGAGTGTGGGGGCCCTCAGCAATCAGCCCCAGCATTTT. This encodes CAWSVGALSNQPQHF.